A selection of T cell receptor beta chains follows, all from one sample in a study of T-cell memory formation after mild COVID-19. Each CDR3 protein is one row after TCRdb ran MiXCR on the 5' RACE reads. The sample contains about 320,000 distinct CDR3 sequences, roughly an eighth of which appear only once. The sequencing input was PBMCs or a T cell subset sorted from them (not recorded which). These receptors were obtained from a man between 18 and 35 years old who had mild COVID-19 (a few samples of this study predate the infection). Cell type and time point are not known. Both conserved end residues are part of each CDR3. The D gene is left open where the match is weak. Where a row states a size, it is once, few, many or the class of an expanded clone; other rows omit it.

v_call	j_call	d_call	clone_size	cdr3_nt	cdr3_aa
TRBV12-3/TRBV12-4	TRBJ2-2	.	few	TGTGCCAGCAACGTCGGGGGGCCCGGGGAGCTGTTTTTT	CASNVGGPGELFF
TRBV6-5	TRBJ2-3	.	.	TGTGCCAGCAGTTACTCGAGGGGGGGGCGAGATACGCAGTATTTT	CASSYSRGGRDTQYF
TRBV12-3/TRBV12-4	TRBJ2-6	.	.	TGTGCCAGCAGTTTTTGGCGGGGCTCTGGGGCCAACGTCCTGACTTTC	CASSFWRGSGANVLTF
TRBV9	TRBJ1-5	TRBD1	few	TGTGCCAGCAGCGTAGGGACAGGACAGCCCCAGCATTTT	CASSVGTGQPQHF
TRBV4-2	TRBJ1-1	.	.	TGTGCCAGCAGCCAAGCTTCCGGGGCGCAGAGTGAAGCTTTCTTT	CASSQASGAQSEAFF
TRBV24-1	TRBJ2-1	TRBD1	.	TGTGCCACCAGTGATTTGCGAACAGGGGACGAGCAGTTCTTC	CATSDLRTGDEQFF
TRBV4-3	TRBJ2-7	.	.	TGCGCCAGCAGCAGATGGACGGGATACTACGAGCAGTACTTC	CASSRWTGYYEQYF
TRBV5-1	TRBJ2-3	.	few	TGCGCCAGCAGCTTGAACAGGATGAGCACAGATACGCAGTATTTT	CASSLNRMSTDTQYF
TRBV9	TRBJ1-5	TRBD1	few	TGTGCCAGCAGCCCGACAGGGGTCAATCAGCCCCAGCATTTT	CASSPTGVNQPQHF
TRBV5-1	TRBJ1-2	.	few	TGCGCCAGCAGCTTTGCAGGGGTGGATGGCTACACCTTC	CASSFAGVDGYTF
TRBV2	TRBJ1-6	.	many	TGTGCCAGCAATCCACCTCCCTCCTATAATTCACCCCTCCACTTT	CASNPPPSYNSPLHF
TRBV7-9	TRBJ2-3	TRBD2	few	TGTGCCAGCAGCTTAGACGGAGCGGGGATCACAGATACGCAGTATTTT	CASSLDGAGITDTQYF
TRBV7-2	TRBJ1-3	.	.	TGTGCCAGCAGCTTAAGGCAGCCTACCTACCTCTCTGGAAACACCATATATTTT	CASSLRQPTYLSGNTIYF
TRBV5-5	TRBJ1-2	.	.	TGTGCCAGCAGCCAGCTACAGGAGATTATTAACTATGGCTACACCTTC	CASSQLQEIINYGYTF
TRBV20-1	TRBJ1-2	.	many	TGCAGTGCTAGGGTGGTGGGTAAGGGCTATGGCTACACCTTC	CSARVVGKGYGYTF